This TCR beta chain was observed in a study of blood T cell repertoires in COVID-19. On the study more broadly: Sources were T cells, B-cell-depleted T cells, or PBMCs; the material itself was cDNA or gDNA.

Clones were read by immunoSEQ multiplex PCR, and TCRdb kept only the in-frame ones, dropping some. The sample shows 150,000 to 200,000 clones, 80% of them seen only once. Categorization into cohorts depended on clinical history that participants reported. Two negative PCRs, clearance, or symptom resolution characterized the recovered Cohort 3 donors. V trimming: 6 bases; J trimming: 6 bases; junction bases outside the gene matches: 12. CDR3 length: 15 amino acids. Germline V lookup: CDR1 MNHEY, CDR2 SVGAGI. The sample consisted of PBMCs or T cells enriched from blood (not recorded which). The chain is built from TRBV6-5 and TRBJ1-1; 8 bases match TRBD1. The receptor was isolated from a man aged 40-55 years who had recovered from COVID-19. The CDR3 nucleotides read TGTGCCAGCAGGTCGAGTAGGACAGGGAAAGCTGAAGCTTTCTTT. Its translation is CASRSSRTGKAEAFF.